Presented here are 5 T cell receptor beta chains from one specimen sequenced in a study of T-cell memory formation after mild COVID-19. Via MiXCR, TCRdb re-called the 5' RACE reads, giving one row per CDR3 protein. The sample yields under 550,000 distinct CDR3 sequences, around a sixth seen once. Sequenced input: PBMCs or a T cell subset sorted from them (not recorded which). These receptors all stem from an adult woman who had mild COVID-19 (a few samples of this study predate the infection). Cell type and time point are not known.

V gene TRBV19 combines with J gene TRBJ2-1; 7 positions match TRBD2. Trimming took 4 bases from V and 1 from J; bases not matched to a gene: 10. This CDR3 is built from 17 residues. Germline lookup yields CDR1 LNHDA and CDR2 SQIVND (reference sequence). The CDR3 protein is CASSTLLRGRSYNEQFF. CDR3 sequence (DNA): TGTGCCAGTAGTACCCTCCTTCGCGGGAGATCCTACAATGAGCAGTTCTTC.

This clonotype appeared a few times. The J gene is TRBJ2-7, the V gene TRBV6-5; possibly TRBD2 for D (6 bases). This CDR3 spans 13 amino acids. From germline, CDR1 is MNHEY and CDR2 SVGAGI. V was clipped by 11 bases and J by 2 bases, with 16 bases between them. CDR3 sequence reads: CAVTSGHPYEQYF. CDR3 nucleotide sequence: TGTGCCGTCACAAGCGGGCACCCCTACGAGCAGTACTTC.

The chain links TRBV27 to TRBJ2-7, with 8 bases lining up with TRBD1. The CDR3 is made up of 16 amino acids. J lost 2 bases, V lost 0 bases, and 6 bases had no gene match. CDR1 and CDR2 (germline): MNHEY, SMNVEV (reference sequence). CDR3 loop: CASSLSRTGFTYEQYF. The CDR3 DNA reads as TGTGCCAGCAGTTTATCGAGGACAGGGTTCACCTACGAGCAGTACTTC.

The chain is built from TRBV9 and TRBJ1-5; D gene ambiguous. V was clipped by 2 bases and J by 6 bases, with 15 bases between them. This CDR3 region has 15 residues. Looked up from germline, CDR1 is SGDLS and CDR2 is YYNGEE. The CDR3 nucleotides are TGTGCCAGCAGCGTGGGCACGGCAAGGAGTCAGCCCCAGCATTTT. It is translated as CASSVGTARSQPQHF. The full variable domain, rest sourced from reference TRBV9 and TRBJ1-5, is DSGVTQTPKHLITATGQRVTLRCSPRSGDLSVYWYQQSLDQGLQFLIQYYNGEERAKGNILERFSAQQFPDLHSELNLSSLELGDSALYFCASSVGTARSQPQHFGDGTRLSIL.

The V call is TRBV15, the J call TRBJ2-7, with TRBD2 matching 8 bases. V was clipped by 0 bases and J by 7 bases; unmatched bases: 11. Germline V gene data show CDR1 as LNHNV and CDR2 as YYDKDF (reference sequence). CDR3 size: 16 residues. The CDR3 spells CATSRDILTGGGEQYF. CDR3 sequence (DNA): TGTGCCACCAGCAGAGATATCTTAACAGGCGGGGGGGAGCAGTACTTC.